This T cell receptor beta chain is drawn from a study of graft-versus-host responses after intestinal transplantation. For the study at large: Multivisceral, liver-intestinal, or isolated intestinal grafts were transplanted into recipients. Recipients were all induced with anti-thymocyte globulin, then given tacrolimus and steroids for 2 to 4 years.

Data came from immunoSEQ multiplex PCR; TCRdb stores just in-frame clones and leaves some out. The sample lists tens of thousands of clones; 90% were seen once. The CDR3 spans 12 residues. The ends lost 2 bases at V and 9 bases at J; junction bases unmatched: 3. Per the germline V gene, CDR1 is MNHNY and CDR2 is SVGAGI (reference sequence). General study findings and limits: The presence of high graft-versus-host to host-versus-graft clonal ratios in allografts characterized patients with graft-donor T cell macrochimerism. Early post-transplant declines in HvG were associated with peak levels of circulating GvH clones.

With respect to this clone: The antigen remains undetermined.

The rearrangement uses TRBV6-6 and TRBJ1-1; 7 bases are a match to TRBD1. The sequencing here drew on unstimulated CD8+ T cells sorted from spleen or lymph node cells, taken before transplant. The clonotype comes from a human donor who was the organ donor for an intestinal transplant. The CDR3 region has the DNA TGTGCCAGCAGTTACGGGGACAGAAAAGCTTTCTTT. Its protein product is CASSYGDRKAFF.